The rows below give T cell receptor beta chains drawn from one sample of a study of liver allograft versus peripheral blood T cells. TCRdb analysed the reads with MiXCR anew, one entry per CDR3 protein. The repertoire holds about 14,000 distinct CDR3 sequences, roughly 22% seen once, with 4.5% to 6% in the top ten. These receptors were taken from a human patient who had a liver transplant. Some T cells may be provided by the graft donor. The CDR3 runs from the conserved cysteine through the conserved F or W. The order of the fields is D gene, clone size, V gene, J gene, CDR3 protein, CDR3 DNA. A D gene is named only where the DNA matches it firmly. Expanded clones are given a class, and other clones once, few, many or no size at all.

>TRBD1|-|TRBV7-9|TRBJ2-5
CASSRDSSFQETQYF
TGTGCCAGCAGCCGGGACAGTTCATTTCAAGAGACCCAGTACTTC
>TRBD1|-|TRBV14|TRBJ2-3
CASSFWTGGSTDTQYF
TGTGCCAGCAGCTTCTGGACAGGGGGGAGCACAGATACGCAGTATTTT
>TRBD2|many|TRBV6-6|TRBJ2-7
CASSSSRPGGREQYF
TGTGCCAGCAGTTCATCCCGGCCGGGGGGACGGGAGCAGTACTTC
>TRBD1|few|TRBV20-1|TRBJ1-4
CSAHDRVNEKLFF
TGCAGTGCACACGACAGGGTTAATGAAAAACTGTTTTTT
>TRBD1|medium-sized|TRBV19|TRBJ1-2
CASWDRGHGYTF
TGTGCCAGTTGGGACAGGGGGCATGGCTACACCTTC
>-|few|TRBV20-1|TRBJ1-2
CSASPTLGGTYGYTF
TGCAGTGCTAGTCCTACGTTGGGTGGAACTTATGGCTACACCTTC
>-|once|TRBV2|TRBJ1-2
CASRGLRGWDYGYTF
TGTGCCAGCAGGGGGCTGAGGGGCTGGGACTATGGCTACACCTTC
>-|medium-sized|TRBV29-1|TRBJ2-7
CSVSQGTYEQYF
TGCAGCGTTAGTCAGGGGACCTACGAGCAGTACTTC
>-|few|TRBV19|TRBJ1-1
CASSGDGHTEAFF
TGTGCCAGTAGTGGGGACGGACACACTGAAGCTTTCTTT
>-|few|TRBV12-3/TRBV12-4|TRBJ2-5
CASREGRGAFQETQYF
TGTGCCAGCAGGGAAGGAAGGGGAGCCTTTCAAGAGACCCAGTACTTC
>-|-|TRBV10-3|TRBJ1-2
CAISRQTPGGYGYTF
TGTGCCATCAGCCGACAGACTCCGGGGGGCTATGGCTACACCTTC
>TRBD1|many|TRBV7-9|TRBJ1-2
CASSLLGTGGLNRYTF
TGTGCCAGCAGCTTACTCGGGACAGGGGGCCTTAATCGCTACACCTTC
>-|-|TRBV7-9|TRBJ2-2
CASSPDSGELFF
TGTGCCAGCAGCCCCGATTCCGGGGAGCTGTTTTTT
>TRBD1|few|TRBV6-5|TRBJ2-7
CASSYSGQGEYEQYF
TGTGCCAGCAGTTACTCCGGACAGGGAGAGTACGAGCAGTACTTC